This TCR beta chain is from a study of T-cell memory formation after mild COVID-19. The wider study: There were largely donor-specific TCR clusters.

CDR1 is KGHSH, CDR2 LQKENI, per germline. The junction had 8 bases not matched to a gene; V was cut back by 3 bases and J by 11 bases. The CDR3 spans 13 residues. TCRdb fed the 5' RACE reads into MiXCR, producing one record per CDR3 protein. The repertoire holds 500,000 to 650,000 distinct CDR3 sequences, with about 20% as singletons. Findings and limits, study-wide: Contracting clones, day 15 to 85, had balanced CD4/CD8, and later expanders favored CD4+. Day 37-peaking second-wave clones had unconfirmed SARS-CoV-2 specificity. Cross-reactive memory appears to have joined, as suggested by some responding clones showing up in pre-infection memory.

This clonotype came up once. The target antigen is unknown. The sample was PBMCs or a T cell subset sorted from them (not recorded which). The V call is TRBV18, the J call TRBJ2-7, with 9 bases that match TRBD1. This TCR derives from an adult woman who had mild COVID-19 (a few samples of this study predate the infection). Cell type and time point are not known. The CDR3 loop is CASSPGQGSPEYF. The CDR3 DNA follows: TGTGCCAGCTCACCGGGACAGGGATCCCCGGAGTACTTC.